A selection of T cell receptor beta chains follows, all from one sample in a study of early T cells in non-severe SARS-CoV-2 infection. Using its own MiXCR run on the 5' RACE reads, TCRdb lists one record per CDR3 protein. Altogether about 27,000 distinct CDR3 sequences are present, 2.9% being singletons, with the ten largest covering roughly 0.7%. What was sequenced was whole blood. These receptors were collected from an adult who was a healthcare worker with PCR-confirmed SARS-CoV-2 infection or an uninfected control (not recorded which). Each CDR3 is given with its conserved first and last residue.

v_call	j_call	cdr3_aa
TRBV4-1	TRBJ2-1	CASSLKGPSGGAVGNEQFF
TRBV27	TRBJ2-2	CASSMGLAGNTGELFF
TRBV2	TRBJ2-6	CASKGGQNRSGANVLTF
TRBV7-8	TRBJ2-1	CASSHLWSAGGYNEQFF
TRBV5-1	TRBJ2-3	CASSPGGSGGSTDTQYF
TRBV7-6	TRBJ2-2	CASTPSLGGAVGELFF
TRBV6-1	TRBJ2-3	CASSEMAGTDTQYF
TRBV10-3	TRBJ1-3	CAISESVSSGNTIYF
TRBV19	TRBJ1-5	CASKVRQGSNQPQHF
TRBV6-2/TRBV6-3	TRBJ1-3	CASTPPLRILHSGNTIYF
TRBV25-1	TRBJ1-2	CASSVGYGYTF
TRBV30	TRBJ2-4	CACGQPDIQYF
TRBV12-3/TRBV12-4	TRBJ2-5	CASSPTGQETQYF
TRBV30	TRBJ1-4	CAWSVFRGLAEKLFF
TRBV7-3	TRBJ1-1	CASSLEANTEAFF
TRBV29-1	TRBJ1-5	CSVLSFGQPQHF
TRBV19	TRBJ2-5	CASRSLAGKREAQYF
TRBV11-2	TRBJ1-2	CASRQSGLNYGYTF
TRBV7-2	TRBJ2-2	CASRERTFTGELFF
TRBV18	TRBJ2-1	CASSLLTVAYNEQFF
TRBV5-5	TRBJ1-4	CASSLSPNEKLFF
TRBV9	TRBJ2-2	CASSAGQRNTGELFF
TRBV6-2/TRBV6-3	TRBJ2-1	CASSYSGGAANEQFF
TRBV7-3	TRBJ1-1	CASSLTAGTSTEAFF
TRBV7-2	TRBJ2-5	CASSAGLAGGQETQYF
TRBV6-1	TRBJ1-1	CASPILHRTPNTEAFF